Below, one TCR beta chain is given with its context. Its target is unknown. With ten immunoSEQ deep assay plates, unsorted PBMC DNA underwent sequencing. TCRdb keeps only in-frame clones here, not all; method: immunoSEQ multiplex PCR. The repertoire holds fewer than 600,000 clones, around 77% seen once, with approximately 12% in the top ten. The data originate from a study of shared clonotypes between healthy human individuals. Overall study findings and caveats: The represented genetic and exposure-history diversity was limited by the small number of donors.

The receptor's source is a woman in her forties in good health. Some clones in this sample may be carry-over from other donors' samples. Sequenced sample: PBMCs.

The CDR3 DNA is TGTGCCAGCTCACCACGTCTAACAGCGTCAGAGACCCAGTACTTC. It yields the protein CASSPRLTASETQYF. The genes are TRBV18 and TRBJ2-5; D gene unclear. Deletions cut 1 base from V and 4 bases from J, with 13 bases between. Germline V gene sequence: CDR1 KGHSH, CDR2 LQKENI. CDR3 length equals 15 residues. Variable domain in full (rest from reference TRBV18 and TRBJ2-5): NAGVMQNPRHLVRRRGQEARLRCSPMKGHSHVYWYRQLPEEGLKFMVYLQKENIIDESGMPKERFSAEFPKEGPSILRIQQVVRGDSAAYFCASSPRLTASETQYFGPGTRLLVL.